Presented here are 14 T cell receptor beta chains from one specimen sequenced in a study of hypomethylating agent response in myelodysplastic syndrome. Method: immunoSEQ multiplex PCR; TCRdb's copy keeps in-frame clones and lacks some. The sample has 7,000 or so clones; 70% to 90% are singletons. The sample here was bone marrow, taken before or after starting hypomethylating agent treatment for myelodysplastic syndrome (not recorded which). The receptor source for this set is a human donor with myelodysplastic syndrome.

The chain employs TRBV15 and TRBJ1-1; D is unclear. The germline V gene has CDR1 LNHNV and CDR2 YYDKDF (reference sequence). The CDR3 totals 16 residues. The V gene lost 2 bases and the J gene lost 1 base, with 14 bases spanning the gap. The CDR3: CATSRRPRRGNTEAFF. CDR3 nucleotide sequence: TGTGCCACCAGCAGACGACCCCGTAGAGGGAACACTGAAGCTTTCTTT.

V and J are TRBV7-2 and TRBJ2-3; no reliable D call. Germline-derived CDR1 and CDR2 are SGHTA and FQGNSA. V lost 4 bases, J lost 2 bases, and 13 bases lay in between. CDR3 size: 15 residues. Here the CDR3 DNA reads TGTGCCAGCAGCTCCCGAGATAGGTTCACAGATACGCAGTATTTT. It yields the protein CASSSRDRFTDTQYF.

This clone was counted a single time. CDR3 nucleotide sequence: TGTGCCAGCATGGGCTGGGCGGGTGCAAATCAGCCCCAGCATTTT. Translating it yields CASMGWAGANQPQHF. This chain joins TRBV6-1 and TRBJ1-5; D is unclear. Germline CDR1 is MNHNS and CDR2 is SASEGT. The CDR3 is 15 residues long. The V end was cut by 7 bases, the J end by 4 bases, with 17 bases between.

In nucleotides, the CDR3 is TGTGCCAGCAGCTTTAACGGAATAGCTTTCTTT. As protein: CASSFNGIAFF. This chain joins TRBV5-6 and TRBJ1-1; D ambiguous. The CDR3 totals 11 residues. Germline lookup yields CDR1 SGHDT and CDR2 YYEEEE. The V end lost 2 bases, the J end lost 10 bases, and 9 bases lay between the germline ends.

This clone was counted a few times. The J gene is TRBJ1-4, the V gene TRBV4-1; no firm D call. CDR3 length equals 14 residues. Germline V gene data show CDR1 as MGHRA and CDR2 as YSYEKL. V lost 1 base and J 5 bases, leaving 8 bases between the germline ends. The CDR3 DNA sequence: TGCGCCAGCAGCCAAGGCGGTGAGAATGAAAAACTGTTTTTT. It encodes CASSQGGENEKLFF.

This sequence joins TRBV6-5 and TRBJ2-1, with 7 bases identical to TRBD1. CDR1 is MNHEY and CDR2 is SVGAGI in the germline V gene. This CDR3 spans 16 amino acids. The ends lost 0 bases at V and 2 bases at J; junction bases unmatched: 4. Here the CDR3 DNA reads TGTGCCAGCAGTTACTCCAACAGGGGCGCCTACAATGAGCAGTTCTTC. Translation gives CASSYSNRGAYNEQFF.

This clone was recorded once. This chain joins TRBV10-3 and TRBJ1-1, with 8 bases identical to TRBD1. Germline values: CDR1 ENHRY, CDR2 SYGVKD. With 6 bases clipped from V and 11 bases from J, the junction kept 14 bases outside the gene matches. This CDR3 has 14 residues. The CDR3 sequence is CAISMTGAGWGAFF. The DNA for the CDR3 is TGTGCCATCAGCATGACAGGGGCCGGTTGGGGGGCTTTCTTT.

The gene calls are TRBV9 and TRBJ2-3; D uncertain. CDR1 and CDR2 from the germline V gene are SGDLS and YYNGEE. Trimming stripped 0 bases from V and 3 bases from J, with 5 bases between. This CDR3 spans 13 amino acids. The CDR3 protein is CASSVALTDTQYF. The CDR3 coding sequence is TGTGCCAGCAGCGTAGCTCTGACAGATACGCAGTATTTT.

V gene TRBV30 combines with J gene TRBJ1-5; D remains unclear. CDR3 length equals 13 residues. Trimming cost V 1 base and J 5 bases, with 9 bases left between them. CDR1 is GTSNPN, CDR2 SVGIG, per germline (reference sequence). The CDR3 DNA reads as TGTGCCTGGAGTGAGCGGGGTTATCAGCCCCAGCATTTT. This codes for CAWSERGYQPQHF.

This chain connects TRBV14 to TRBJ2-1, with TRBD2 as a possible D gene (5 bases). V lost 2 bases and J 7 bases, leaving 12 bases between the germline ends. CDR3 length: 14 residues. From germline, CDR1 is SGHDN and CDR2 FVKESK. The CDR3 DNA reads as TGTGCCAGCAGCCAACTACAGACTACTAATGAGCAGTTCTTC. It translates to CASSQLQTTNEQFF.

The chain recombines TRBV4-1 with TRBJ1-2; no reliable D call. V lost 3 bases, J lost 2 bases, and 4 bases lay in between. This CDR3 contains 12 residues. From germline, CDR1 is MGHRA and CDR2 YSYEKL. The CDR3 bases are TGCGCCAGCAGCCAGACGAACTATGGCTACACCTTC. Translation gives CASSQTNYGYTF.

This chain joins TRBV15 and TRBJ2-7, with 9 bases that match TRBD1. V shed 2 bases and J 1 base; nucleotides not matched to a gene: 6. Germline CDR1 and CDR2: LNHNV and YYDKDF (reference sequence). CDR3 length: 16 amino acids. The DNA for the CDR3 is TGTGCCACCAGCAGAACCTTGGGGACAGGGTCCTACGAGCAGTACTTC. Translating it yields CATSRTLGTGSYEQYF.

The table lists this clone with a few counts. V is TRBV28 and J is TRBJ1-5; D perhaps matches TRBD1 (5 bases). Germline V CDR1 and CDR2: MDHEN, SYDVKM. CDR3 length: 17 residues. Trimming removed 5 bases at V and 0 bases at J, with 17 bases between. The CDR3 DNA reads TGTGCCAGCAGTCCACCCGGGACCCATTATAGCAATCAGCCCCAGCATTTT. Translated, it gives CASSPPGTHYSNQPQHF.

This chain links TRBV11-2 with TRBJ1-3, with no clear D. Per the germline V gene, CDR1 is SGHAT and CDR2 is FQNNGV. V was shortened by 0 bases and J by 0 bases, with 9 bases between the two germline ends. This CDR3 is 16 amino acids long. The CDR3 sequence: CASSLDGRDSGNTIYF. CDR3 DNA: TGTGCCAGCAGCTTAGACGGCAGAGACTCTGGAAACACCATATATTTT.